This T cell receptor (beta chain) was documented in a study of lymphopenia after photon versus proton radiotherapy. The repertoire was sequenced with immunoSEQ multiplex PCR; TCRdb's copy has only in-frame clones and lacks some. Of more than 45,000 clones listed, approximately 84% are singletons. The V segment lost 5 bases and the J segment 6 bases; nucleotides outside the gene matches: 11. The CDR3 sequence is 15 residues long. Germline V gives CDR1 SGHDT, CDR2 YYEEEE. Overall study results and limits: Under photons, naive T cells and diversity fell while effector/memory populations rose. A bigger post-nadir fall in TCR diversity correlated inversely with survival time in deceased patients. Post-nadir diversity loss with photons came from oligoclonal expansion, particularly CD8+ Temra cells.

Worth noting for this clone: What it binds is unknown.

The TCR originated in a man aged 60 to 69 with pancreatic cancer. This sample comprised peripheral blood, obtained from a patient treated with proton-based radiotherapy. This rearrangement joins TRBV5-6 to TRBJ2-5, with 9 bases fitting TRBD2. The CDR3 nucleotides read TGTGCCAGCAGAAAGAGCGGGCTAGCGGGACAGACCCAGTACTTC. Protein: CASRKSGLAGQTQYF.